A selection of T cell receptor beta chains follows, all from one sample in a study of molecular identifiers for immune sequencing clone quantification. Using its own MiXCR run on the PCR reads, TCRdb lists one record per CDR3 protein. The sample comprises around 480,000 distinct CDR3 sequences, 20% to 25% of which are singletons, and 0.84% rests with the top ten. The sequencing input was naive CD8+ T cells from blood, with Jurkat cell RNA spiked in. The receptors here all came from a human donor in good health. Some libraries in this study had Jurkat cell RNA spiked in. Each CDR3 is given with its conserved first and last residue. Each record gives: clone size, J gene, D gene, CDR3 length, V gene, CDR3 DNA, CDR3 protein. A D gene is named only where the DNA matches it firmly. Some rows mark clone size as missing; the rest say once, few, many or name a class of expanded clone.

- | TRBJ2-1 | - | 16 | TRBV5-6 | TGTGCCAGCAGCTTTCCACTCCTTAGCTCCTACAATGAGCAGTTCTTC | CASSFPLLSSYNEQFF
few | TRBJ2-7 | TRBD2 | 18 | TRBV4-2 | TGTGCCAGCAGCCAAGATGGGACTAGCGGGAGGGCCATGTACGAGCAGTACTTC | CASSQDGTSGRAMYEQYF
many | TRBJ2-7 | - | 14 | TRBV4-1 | TGCGCCAGCAGCCCCACACCCACAGCCTACGAGCAGTACTTC | CASSPTPTAYEQYF
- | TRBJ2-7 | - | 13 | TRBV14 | TGTGCCAGCAGCCAAGTTTTCCAGGGAGAGCGGTACTTC | CASSQVFQGERYF
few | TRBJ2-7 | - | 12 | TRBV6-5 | TGTGCCAGCGCAACCTCGCTGGACGAGCAGTACTTC | CASATSLDEQYF
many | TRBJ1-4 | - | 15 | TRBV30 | TGTGCCTGGAGCGGCGACTATGCAACTAATGAAAAACTGTTTTTT | CAWSGDYATNEKLFF
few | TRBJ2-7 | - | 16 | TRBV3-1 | TGTGCCAGCAGCCAAGAGTGGGGGGACATAAGTGGAGAGCAGTACTTC | CASSQEWGDISGEQYF
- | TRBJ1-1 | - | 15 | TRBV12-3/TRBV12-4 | TGTGCCAGCAGTTTAGCGGCGAGGCGGGAAACTGAAGCTTTCTTT | CASSLAARRETEAFF
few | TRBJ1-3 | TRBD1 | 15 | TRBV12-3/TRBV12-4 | TGTGCCAGCAGCCAGGGGGGGGCGCGAGGAAACACCATATATTTT | CASSQGGARGNTIYF
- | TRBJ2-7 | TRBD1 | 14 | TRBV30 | TGTGCCTGGAGTGTTGGGACAGGGGAATACGAGCAGTACTTC | CAWSVGTGEYEQYF
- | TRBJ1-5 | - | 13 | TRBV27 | TGTGCCAGCAGTTTTGGGGCGGATCAGCCCCAGCATTTT | CASSFGADQPQHF
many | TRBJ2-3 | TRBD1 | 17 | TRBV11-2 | TGTGCCAGCAGCTTAGTGGAAAGGGGGCATCGCACAGATACGCAGTATTTT | CASSLVERGHRTDTQYF
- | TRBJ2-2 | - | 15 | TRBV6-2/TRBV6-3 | TGTGCCAGCAGTTACGCCTCCAGAAGAACCGGGGAGCTGTTTTTT | CASSYASRRTGELFF
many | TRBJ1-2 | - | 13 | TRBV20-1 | TGCAGTGGATACGGGACATATAACTATGGCTACACCTTC | CSGYGTYNYGYTF
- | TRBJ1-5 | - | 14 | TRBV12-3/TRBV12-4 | TGTGCCAGCAGTTCGTTGGGGATTGATCGGCCCCAGCATTTT | CASSSLGIDRPQHF
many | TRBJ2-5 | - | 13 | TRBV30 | TGTGCCTGGAGTTTCGTTTTCCAAGAGACCCAGTACTTC | CAWSFVFQETQYF